Shown below are 6 T cell receptor beta chains from a single sample sequenced in a study of tumor and adjacent non-tumor tissue in lung cancer. The library came from three nested PCR rounds adapted from ARM-PCR protocols. TCRdb fed the multiplex PCR reads into MiXCR, producing one record per CDR3 protein. The data contain about 80,000 distinct CDR3 sequences, over 55% of them singletons. This sample's RNA came from whole unsorted tissue. Material for sequencing was lung tumor tissue. These receptors all come from a woman in her thirties or forties with non-small cell lung cancer.

This clonotype was detected ten times or more. The chain employs TRBV12-3 or TRBV12-4 and TRBJ1-1; 8 positions match TRBD1. Trimming removed 6 bases from V and 5 bases from J; junction bases left unmatched: 11. This CDR3 has 15 residues. The CDR3 here is CASRTGTGGGTEAFF. For the CDR3, the DNA is TGTGCCAGCAGGACCGGGACAGGTGGTGGGACTGAAGCTTTCTTT.

CDR3 sequence reads: CSVGMDNEKLFF. The CDR3 coding sequence is TGCAGCGTTGGGATGGATAATGAAAAACTGTTTTTT. The chain couples TRBV29-1 to TRBJ1-4, with D hard to call. The V gene lost 4 bases and the J gene lost 4 bases, with 7 bases spanning the gap. The CDR3 extends over 12 amino acids. Looked up from germline, CDR1 is SQVTM and CDR2 is ANQGSEA.

Notes on this clonotype: Mismatch with germline at one junction end may stem from a read error. V usage is TRBV6-1 and J usage is TRBJ2-7; 8 nucleotides align to TRBD1. The CDR3 is 15 amino acids. Germline CDR1 and CDR2: MNHNS and SASEGT. DNA for the CDR3: TGTGCCAGCGCTGAACGGGAGACAGGGGCCTACGACCAGTACTTC. Protein sequence: CASAERETGAYDQYF.

A word on this clonotype: With a much larger clone just one base away, this may be a read error. The chain employs TRBV12-3 or TRBV12-4 and TRBJ2-1, with a possible D match to TRBD2 (5 bases). This CDR3 comprises 13 residues. The CDR3 nucleotides read TGTGCCAACAGTTTGGGAGCTTACAATGAGCAGTTCTTC. Its protein is CANSLGAYNEQFF.

There are a few counts of this clonotype. The V gene is TRBV7-9, the J gene TRBJ1-4; 7 positions agree with TRBD1. Germline loops: CDR1 SEHNR, CDR2 FQNEAQ (reference sequence). J gave up 5 bases and V 5 bases, and 8 bases lay outside the gene matches. This CDR3 comprises 15 residues. CDR3 in amino acids: CASSLRQGRNEKLFF. The CDR3 bases are TGTGCCAGCAGCCTCCGACAGGGAAGGAATGAAAAACTGTTTTTT.

This clonotype was detected only once. V and J are TRBV4-1 and TRBJ2-1; D possibly corresponds to TRBD2 (6 bases). Between the trimmed V and J ends, which lost 11 bases and 2 bases, there was a span of 19 bases. The CDR3 loop spans 15 amino acids. Germline loops: CDR1 MGHRA, CDR2 YSYEKL. CDR3 coding DNA: TGCGCCTTCAGAATGAGGCGGGGAACCTACAATGAGCAGTTCTTC. Translating gives CAFRMRRGTYNEQFF.